Listed here are 13 T cell receptor beta chains from one sample, sequenced in a study of cytomegalovirus exposure and HLA in healthy donors (TCRdb year 2017). The method was the immunoSEQ multiplex PCR assay. For the multiplex PCR, a mixture combining 60 forward primers for TCR Vbeta segments and 13 reverse primers for TCR Jbeta segments was used. Here the immuneACCESS table is served through TCRdb, limited to in-frame sequences with V and J called. Missing clones are a known gap in these copies; in checked studies unresolved V genes cover under half, and the rest lacks a known reason. A total of hundreds of thousands of clones appear in this sample, approximately 81% of them only once. The ten largest clones add up to around 0.23% of the sample. Sequenced material: PBMCs. These receptors were obtained from a girl under 10 years old in good health and CMV-seronegative.

Here the CDR3 reads CASNSGSPPYEQYF. The CDR3 DNA follows: TGTGCCAGCAATAGCGGGAGTCCTCCCTACGAGCAGTACTTC. The chain employs TRBV2 and TRBJ2-7; 9 bases fit TRBD2. The CDR3 contains 14 residues. Unmatched junction bases numbered 6, after V lost 7 bases and J lost 2 bases. Germline V gene lookup returns CDR1 SNHLY and CDR2 FYNNEI.

The rearrangement links TRBV27 to TRBJ1-2; TRBD1 matches 7 bases. The J segment lost 6 bases and the V segment lost 6 bases, leaving 7 bases of the junction unmatched. The CDR3 covers 13 residues. The germline V gene has CDR1 MNHEY and CDR2 SMNVEV (reference sequence). The CDR3 loop is CASRQTGYDGYTF. For the CDR3, the DNA is TGTGCCAGCAGGCAGACAGGGTATGATGGCTACACCTTC.

This chain links TRBV5-1 with TRBJ1-4; D is ambiguous. V was shortened by 3 bases and J by 3 bases, with 15 bases between the two germline ends. This CDR3 is built from 16 residues. The germline V gene has CDR1 SGHRS and CDR2 YFSETQ. CDR3 sequence reads: CASSSLFNAANEKLFF. The CDR3 nucleotides are TGCGCCAGCAGCTCCCTCTTTAACGCGGCTAATGAAAAACTGTTTTTT. Drawing the rest from reference TRBV5-1 and TRBJ1-4, the complete variable domain is KAGVTQTPRYLIKTRGQQVTLSCSPISGHRSVSWYQQTPGQGLQFLFEYFSETQRNKGNFPGRFSGRQFSNSRSEMNVSTLELGDSALYLCASSSLFNAANEKLFFGSGTQLSVL.

In DNA form, the CDR3 reads TGTGCCAGCAGCGGGGGTAGCGGGAGGGTGAGTGAGCAGTTCTTC. Translation gives CASSGGSGRVSEQFF. The gene calls are TRBV9 and TRBJ2-1; 11 bases are a match to TRBD2. Germline V lookup: CDR1 SGDLS, CDR2 YYNGEE. The CDR3 is made up of 15 amino acids. The trim removed 3 bases at V and 9 bases at J, leaving 8 bases unmatched.

This clone was recorded once. The rearrangement uses TRBV2 and TRBJ1-5, with D maybe TRBD1 (6 bases). The germline CDR1 and CDR2 sequences are SNHLY and FYNNEI. The CDR3 has 13 amino acids. V gave up 6 bases and J gave up 6 bases, with 12 bases separating them. This chain's CDR3 is CASRVQGSQPQHF. CDR3 DNA sequence: TGTGCCAGCAGAGTACAGGGAAGTCAGCCCCAGCATTTT.

J is TRBJ2-2 and V is TRBV25-1; a possible D gene is TRBD1 (6 bases). CDR1 and CDR2 (germline): MGHDK, SYGVNS. Trimming removed 1 base from V and 6 bases from J, with 12 bases in between. The CDR3 covers 15 residues. This CDR3 reads CASSESDRSAGELFF. CDR3 nucleotides: TGTGCCAGCAGTGAATCCGACAGGTCCGCCGGGGAGCTGTTTTTT.

The chain recombines TRBV5-1 with TRBJ1-2; no clear D. From germline, CDR1 is SGHRS and CDR2 YFSETQ. Trimming removed 0 bases at V and 7 bases at J, with 10 bases between. The CDR3 spans 13 residues. DNA for the CDR3: TGCGCCAGCAGCTTGGAGTGGGGAGGTGGCTACACCTTC. Residues: CASSLEWGGGYTF.

The gene calls are TRBV10-2 and TRBJ2-5; 9 bases align to TRBD1. Germline assignment: CDR1 WSHSY and CDR2 SAAADI. CDR3 length: 15 residues. V was pared by 7 bases and J by 3 bases, with 9 bases of the junction left unmatched. CDR3 sequence (DNA): TGCGCCAGCAAAAGGAGGGACAGGGTGAAAGAGACCCAGTACTTC. Translating it yields CASKRRDRVKETQYF.

This clone was found once. V usage is TRBV6-6 and J usage is TRBJ1-5, with D possibly matching TRBD1 (5 bases). The CDR3 has 14 residues. V was cut by 0 bases and J by 7 bases, with 10 bases left in between. CDR1 and CDR2 from the germline V gene are MNHNY and SVGAGI (reference sequence). CDR3 in DNA: TGTGCCAGCAGTTACTCCCAGGGAAGGCAGCCCCAGCATTTT. Its protein product is CASSYSQGRQPQHF.

CDR3 nucleotide sequence: TGTGCCAGCAGCAAGGACAGGGACACTGAAGCTTTCTTT. This codes for CASSKDRDTEAFF. The rearrangement joins TRBV5-4 to TRBJ1-1; 8 bases are a match to TRBD1. The J segment lost 3 bases and the V segment lost 4 bases, leaving 2 bases of the junction unmatched. Germline V gives CDR1 SGHNT, CDR2 YYREEE (reference sequence). This CDR3 contains 13 residues.

V gene TRBV2 combines with J gene TRBJ2-1, with D perhaps TRBD2 (6 bases). Germline-derived CDR1 and CDR2 are SNHLY and FYNNEI. The length of the CDR3 is 16 residues. V was clipped by 7 bases and J by 6 bases, with 22 bases between them. In nucleotides, the CDR3 is TGTGCCAGCAAAAATACTAGCTGGTATAGGTCCAATGAGCAGTTCTTC. Its protein product is CASKNTSWYRSNEQFF.

V is TRBV18 and J is TRBJ1-3, with a possible D match to TRBD1 (5 bases). The V and J ends lost 4 bases and 0 bases respectively, with 13 bases between them. This CDR3 has 16 residues. Germline lookup yields CDR1 KGHSH and CDR2 LQKENI. This CDR3 is CASSLGRGNSGNTIYF. The CDR3 nucleotides are TGTGCCAGCTCACTAGGAAGGGGAAACTCTGGAAACACCATATATTTT.

This chain joins TRBV7-9 and TRBJ2-7; a weak D match, TRBD2 (6 bases). CDR3 size: 14 residues. The V gene lost 2 bases and the J gene lost 4 bases, with 12 bases spanning the gap. Germline loops: CDR1 SEHNR, CDR2 FQNEAQ (reference sequence). The CDR3 protein is CASSLLGGEYEQYF. The CDR3 nucleotides read TGTGCCAGCAGCTTACTCGGGGGTGAATACGAGCAGTACTTC.